The rows below give T cell receptor beta chains drawn from one sample of a study of beta chain features in type 1 diabetes. Profiled with immunoSEQ multiplex PCR; TCRdb holds only in-frame clones, not every one. This table holds 150,000 to 170,000 clones, about 9.4% found once. Sequencing was performed on central memory CD4+ T cells from blood. These receptors all stem from a man aged 30 to 39 with type 1 diabetes. The CDR3 runs from the conserved cysteine through the conserved F or W. D genes are given only for firm matches. Expanded clones are given a class, and other clones once, few, many or no size at all.

clone size	V gene	J gene	D gene	CDR3 length	CDR3 DNA	CDR3 protein
NA	TRBV27	TRBJ1-4	TRBD1	13	TGTGCCAGACTCGGACAGGGCGAAGAAAAACTGTTTTTT	CARLGQGEEKLFF
few	TRBV5-4	TRBJ1-2	NA	15	TGTGCCAGCAGCTCGACCACGCGCGGGCTTTATGGCTACACCTTC	CASSSTTRGLYGYTF
few	TRBV10-3	TRBJ2-7	TRBD1	14	TGTGCCACCAATCAGGGGGCTCTTTCCTACGAGCAGTACTTC	CATNQGALSYEQYF
few	TRBV30	TRBJ2-5	TRBD2	18	TGTGCCTGGAGTGTACGTCGGCTAGCGGGAGGCGCGGGAGAGACCCAGTACTTC	CAWSVRRLAGGAGETQYF
few	TRBV5-6	TRBJ1-5	NA	15	TGTGCCAGCAGCTTGGGACCGACAGTAAATCAGCCCCAGCATTTT	CASSLGPTVNQPQHF
few	TRBV7-3	TRBJ2-7	NA	15	TGTGCCAGCAGCTTAACCGGCGGGACCTCCTACGAGCAGTACTTC	CASSLTGGTSYEQYF
NA	TRBV27	TRBJ2-7	NA	13	TGTGCCAGCAGTGTCCGGGACATTTACGAGCAGTACTTC	CASSVRDIYEQYF
NA	TRBV19	TRBJ1-1	TRBD1	13	TGTGCCAGTAGCCGACAGGGGGACACTGAAGCTTTCTTT	CASSRQGDTEAFF
few	TRBV28	TRBJ1-1	NA	15	TGTGCCAGCAGTTTACGGAGCTTAATGAACACTGAAGCTTTCTTT	CASSLRSLMNTEAFF
few	TRBV7-9	TRBJ1-2	NA	13	TGTGCCAGCAGCTTAGGCACGGGGGTCGGCTACACCTTC	CASSLGTGVGYTF
few	TRBV5-1	TRBJ2-3	NA	14	TGCGCCAGCAGCTCCGGACAGCTCGTGGATACGCAGTATTTT	CASSSGQLVDTQYF
NA	TRBV2	TRBJ2-1	TRBD2	14	TGTGCCAGCATAGCACTAGCGGTCTACAATGAGCAGTTCTTC	CASIALAVYNEQFF
NA	TRBV9	TRBJ1-1	NA	14	TGTGCCAGCAGCCCCCGAGGGTCTTACACTGAAGCTTTCTTT	CASSPRGSYTEAFF
NA	TRBV11-2	TRBJ2-7	NA	13	TGTGCCAGCAGCTTCAGTGGGAGCTACGAGCAGTACTTC	CASSFSGSYEQYF
few	TRBV2	TRBJ2-2	NA	15	TGTGCCAGCCAGGAAAGGGACTTTAACACCGGGGAGCTGTTTTTT	CASQERDFNTGELFF
NA	TRBV28	TRBJ1-2	NA	13	TGTGCCAGCAGTTTGGGGCCCCAGCGAGGCTACACCTTC	CASSLGPQRGYTF
NA	TRBV30	TRBJ2-7	TRBD1	13	TGTGCCTGGAGCCCTACGCAAGCGGGACAGGGAAGCTTC	CAWSPTQAGQGSF
NA	TRBV5-1	TRBJ2-7	TRBD1	19	TGCGCCAGCAGCGCAGCCACCGCCGGGACAGGGGGCGTAAACGGCGAGCAGTACTTC	CASSAATAGTGGVNGEQYF
NA	TRBV4-3	TRBJ2-3	NA	16	TGCGCCAGCAGCCCTGCAGGCAGGGGAGGCACAGATACGCAGTATTTT	CASSPAGRGGTDTQYF
few	TRBV27	TRBJ2-7	NA	13	TGTGCCAGCAAGCAGGGGAGGGGATACGAGCAGTACTTC	CASKQGRGYEQYF
NA	TRBV30	TRBJ2-3	TRBD2	14	TGTGCCTGGGATCCGGGACTACGCACAGATACGCAGTATTTT	CAWDPGLRTDTQYF
few	TRBV9	TRBJ1-2	NA	13	TGTGCCAGCAGCGTTCAGGGGAACTATGGCTACACCTTC	CASSVQGNYGYTF
NA	TRBV9	TRBJ2-7	TRBD2	16	TGTGCCAGCAGCCCCGGACTAGCCTACCTCTCCTACGAGCAGTACTTC	CASSPGLAYLSYEQYF
NA	TRBV30	TRBJ2-3	NA	12	TGTGCCTGGGGACAATACACAGATACGCAGTATTTT	CAWGQYTDTQYF
few	TRBV4-1	TRBJ2-1	NA	16	TGCGCCAGCAGCCGCCGACTAGGGAACTCCTACAATGAGCAGTTCTTC	CASSRRLGNSYNEQFF
NA	TRBV4-3	TRBJ2-7	NA	16	TGCGCCAGCAGCCAAGATAATTGGGGAGGCTCCTACGAGCAGTACTTC	CASSQDNWGGSYEQYF
NA	TRBV28	TRBJ2-7	TRBD2	14	TGTGCCAGCAGCCGTGCGGGGGAAACCTACGAGCAGTACTTC	CASSRAGETYEQYF
few	TRBV10-3	TRBJ2-7	TRBD2	14	TGTGCCATCAGTGCTAAGCGGGAGGGTTACGAGCAGTACTTC	CAISAKREGYEQYF
NA	TRBV6-5	TRBJ2-4	TRBD1	14	TGTGCCAGCAGACCCGACAGGGGGCGAAACATTCAGTACTTC	CASRPDRGRNIQYF
few	TRBV18	TRBJ1-4	NA	13	TGTGCCACCGGAGCGGCCCTTAATGAAAAACTGTTTTTT	CATGAALNEKLFF
NA	TRBV5-4	TRBJ1-2	NA	13	TGTGCCAGCAGCTCGCCGGGAGCGCGCGGCTACACCTTC	CASSSPGARGYTF
NA	TRBV7-9	TRBJ2-7	NA	12	TGTGCCAGCAGCTTTGGGACTCCCGAGCAGTACTTC	CASSFGTPEQYF
NA	TRBV7-3	TRBJ2-1	TRBD2	16	TGTGCCAGCAGCCCCGGGACTAGCGGGCTCCACAATGAGCAGTTCTTC	CASSPGTSGLHNEQFF